This entry describes one TCR beta chain. The data originate from a study of blood T cell repertoires in COVID-19. At the level of the study: PBMCs, B-cell-depleted T cells, or T cells were the source of the cDNA or gDNA that made up the material.

The CDR3 runs to 14 residues. Germline V gene lookup returns CDR1 SEHNR and CDR2 FQNEAQ (reference sequence). V was clipped by 5 bases and J by 3 bases, with 12 bases between them. The data were produced by immunoSEQ multiplex PCR, yet TCRdb's version contains in-frame clones alone and is incomplete. This sample has 200,000 to 250,000 clones; over 60% occur once, and the top ten carry approximately 6%. Sequences were obtained from peripheral blood. The TCR sequence derives from a woman between 65 and 79 years old with acute or convalescent COVID-19. V gene TRBV7-9 combines with J gene TRBJ2-3; D unclear. CDR3 sequence reads: CASSPSLRTDTQYF. CDR3 nucleotide sequence: TGTGCCAGCAGCCCTTCACTGAGGACAGATACGCAGTATTTT.